This entry lists 20 T cell receptor beta chains sequenced from one sample in a study of response to subunit inactivated influenza vaccine. MiXCR, applied by TCRdb to the RT-PCR reads, yields one record per CDR3 protein. The sample consists of under 950,000 distinct CDR3 sequences, around 20% of them appearing once. The sample here was PBMCs from blood, taken roughly 5 days after vaccination. These receptor sequences come from a man aged 50 to 60 who received an inactivated influenza vaccine.

In this sample, this clonotype turned up a few times. This chain links TRBV6-1 with TRBJ2-5, with no clear D. Trimming shortened V by 5 bases and J by 3 bases, and 10 bases separated the two germline ends. The CDR3 totals 13 residues. The germline CDR1 and CDR2 sequences are MNHNS and SASEGT. The DNA of the CDR3 is TGTGCCAGCAGTATCTGGGGTAAAGAGACCCAGTACTTC. This encodes CASSIWGKETQYF.

This clonotype has a handful of counts. The chain uses TRBV12-3 or TRBV12-4 and TRBJ2-3; 11 bases line up with TRBD2. V shed 5 bases and J 6 bases; nucleotides not matched to a gene: 7. CDR3 size: 15 residues. In DNA form, the CDR3 reads TGTGCCAGCAGTACTAGCGGGAGAAGTTCGGATACGCAGTATTTT. It codes for CASSTSGRSSDTQYF.

CDR3 region: CASTLTLSYGYTF. The DNA of the CDR3 is TGTGCCAGCACCCTGACCCTTAGCTATGGCTACACCTTC. The V gene is TRBV28, the J gene TRBJ1-2; D is ambiguous. The CDR3 consists of 13 residues. Trimming removed 7 bases at V and 4 bases at J, with 13 bases between. CDR1 and CDR2 (germline): MDHEN, SYDVKM.

The table lists this clonotype with a few counts. CDR3 residues: CASNLSGGLRTDTQYF. The CDR3 bases are TGTGCCAGCAACCTTAGCGGGGGGCTTCGCACAGATACGCAGTATTTT. The chain couples TRBV12-3 or TRBV12-4 to TRBJ2-3; 10 nucleotides match TRBD2. The CDR3 has 16 amino acids. V shed 7 bases and J 1 base; nucleotides not matched to a gene: 8.

There are a few counts of this clonotype. The V and J genes are TRBV7-2 and TRBJ2-3, with TRBD2 as a possible D gene (5 bases). The length of the CDR3 is 14 residues. Trimming took off 5 bases at V and 9 bases at J, with 18 bases between the two ends. Germline lookup yields CDR1 SGHTA and CDR2 FQGNSA. The CDR3 loop is CASSPRTGMATQYF. In DNA, the CDR3 is TGTGCCAGCAGCCCGCGGACGGGAATGGCGACGCAGTATTTT.

This clonotype came up a few times. This chain uses TRBV20-1 with TRBJ2-7; D remains ambiguous. This CDR3 comprises 15 residues. V was cut by 0 bases and J by 0 bases, with 12 bases left in between. CDR1 and CDR2 from the germline V gene are DFQATT and SNEGSKA (reference sequence). The CDR3 DNA follows: TGCAGTGCTAGAGATCGGGCTACAAGCTCCTACGAGCAGTACTTC. Amino acid sequence: CSARDRATSSYEQYF.

This clonotype was seen more than once but under ten times. The rearrangement joins TRBV20-1 to TRBJ2-3; a possible D gene is TRBD2 (6 bases). The CDR3 runs 14 residues. V gave up 1 base and J gave up 0 bases, with 8 bases separating them. The germline V gene has CDR1 DFQATT and CDR2 SNEGSKA (reference sequence). CDR3 amino acids: CSARGRGSTDTQYF. CDR3 sequence (DNA): TGCAGTGCTAGAGGTCGGGGGAGCACAGATACGCAGTATTTT.

Only a few counts were recorded for this clonotype. The chain carries TRBV30 and TRBJ2-7; 9 bases line up with TRBD1. Germline-derived CDR1 and CDR2 are GTSNPN and SVGIG (reference sequence). This CDR3 is 14 amino acids long. Unmatched junction bases numbered 11, after V lost 4 bases and J lost 7 bases. The CDR3 nucleotides are TGTGCCTGGAAACCGGGACAGGGCTCTGGGGAGCAGTACTTC. It translates to CAWKPGQGSGEQYF. Full variable domain (remainder filled in from reference TRBV30 and TRBJ2-7): SQTIHQWPATLVQPVGSPLSLECTVEGTSNPNLYWYRQAAGRGLQLLFYSVGIGQISSEVPQNLSASRPQDRQFILSSKKLLLSDSGFYLCAWKPGQGSGEQYFGPGTRLTVT.

This clonotype occurred a few times. The rearrangement links TRBV6-5 to TRBJ1-1; D not resolved. The CDR3 extends over 14 amino acids. V shed 0 bases and J shed 1 base, with 6 bases lying between them. The germline V gene encodes CDR1 MNHEY and CDR2 SVGAGI. CDR3 sequence reads: CASSYSYRNTEAFF. The CDR3 coding sequence is TGTGCCAGCAGTTACTCTTACAGGAACACTGAAGCTTTCTTT.

At least ten counts were recorded for this clonotype. The chain carries TRBV5-6 and TRBJ1-1; a possible D gene is TRBD1 (5 bases). Germline CDR1 is SGHDT and CDR2 is YYEEEE. The CDR3 spans 14 residues. V was shortened by 4 bases and J by 2 bases, with 12 bases between the two germline ends. CDR3 amino acids: CASSRPTVNTEAFF. CDR3 coding DNA: TGTGCCAGCAGCAGACCGACAGTCAACACTGAAGCTTTCTTT. Variable domain in full (rest from reference TRBV5-6 and TRBJ1-1): DAGVTQSPTHLIKTRGQQVTLRCSPKSGHDTVSWYQQALGQGPQFIFQYYEEEERQRGNFPDRFSGHQFPNYSSELNVNALLLGDSALYLCASSRPTVNTEAFFGQGTRLTVV.

The gene calls are TRBV29-1 and TRBJ2-2; D not resolved. Looked up from germline, CDR1 is SQVTM and CDR2 is ANQGSEA. This CDR3 spans 13 amino acids. V lost 7 bases, J lost 5 bases, and 14 bases lay in between. This CDR3 is CSARLDLTGELFF. CDR3 nucleotide sequence: TGCAGCGCCCGCCTGGATCTTACCGGGGAGCTGTTTTTT.

This clonotype came up many times. V and J are TRBV10-3 and TRBJ2-7, with 11 bases identical to TRBD2. CDR3 length: 14 amino acids. Germline V lookup: CDR1 ENHRY, CDR2 SYGVKD. V dropped 10 bases and J dropped 0; count of bases not matched to a gene: 5. The DNA of the CDR3 is TGTGCCACCGCCGGGACTAGCGGCTCCTACGAGCAGTACTTC. The encoded protein is CATAGTSGSYEQYF.

This clonotype was seen more than once but under ten times. This chain links TRBV3-1 with TRBJ2-2; no definite D call. CDR3 size: 13 residues. Trimming stripped 5 bases from V and 5 bases from J, with 9 bases between. CDR1 is LGHDT, CDR2 YNNKEL, per germline (reference sequence). CDR3 amino acids: CASSKPSTGELFF. For the CDR3, the DNA is TGTGCCAGCAGCAAACCTAGTACCGGGGAGCTGTTTTTT.

The CDR3 is CASSSRTQSYEQYF. The CDR3 nucleotides are TGTGCCAGCAGTTCGAGGACACAAAGCTACGAGCAGTACTTC. The chain combines TRBV7-2 with TRBJ2-7, with D possibly TRBD1 on 5 matching bases. The CDR3 runs to 14 residues. Per the germline V gene, CDR1 is SGHTA and CDR2 is FQGNSA. Trimming left V 6 bases short and J 3 bases short, with 15 bases between.

The J gene is TRBJ2-7, the V gene TRBV7-9, with D possibly being TRBD2 (6 bases). The CDR3 spans 14 residues. Per germline, CDR1 SEHNR and CDR2 FQNEAQ (reference sequence). V was trimmed by 7 bases and J by 2 bases, leaving 15 bases between them. For the CDR3, the DNA is TGTGCCAGCACCCCGGACGGCGGGGCCTACGAGCAGTACTTC. This gives the protein CASTPDGGAYEQYF.

The sample holds many counts of this clonotype. The CDR3 loop is CAIKGTGNMNTEAFF. CDR3 in DNA: TGTGCCATCAAAGGGACAGGGAACATGAACACTGAAGCTTTCTTT. This chain links TRBV10-3 with TRBJ1-1; TRBD1 aligns across 9 bases. V shed 7 bases, J shed 0 bases, and the junction held 6 bases outside the gene matches. The CDR3 loop spans 15 amino acids. Germline V gene lookup returns CDR1 ENHRY and CDR2 SYGVKD.

The chain links TRBV24-1 to TRBJ2-5; 9 bases fit TRBD1. In germline, CDR1 is KGHDR, CDR2 SFDVKD. The CDR3 length is 15 residues. V was pared by 7 bases and J by 3 bases, with 8 bases of the junction left unmatched. The CDR3 sequence: CATRASGTGKETQYF. CDR3 DNA sequence: TGTGCCACCAGAGCCTCCGGGACAGGGAAAGAGACCCAGTACTTC.

This chain links TRBV6-5 with TRBJ1-1; D unclear. Per the germline V gene, CDR1 is MNHEY and CDR2 is SVGAGI. This CDR3 comprises 14 residues. Trimming cost V 3 bases and J 0 bases, with 8 bases left between them. CDR3: CASSYGVVNTEAFF. CDR3 sequence (DNA): TGTGCCAGCAGTTATGGGGTTGTGAACACTGAAGCTTTCTTT.

V usage is TRBV20-1 and J usage is TRBJ2-7, with TRBD2 as a possible D gene (6 bases). Trimming pared 6 bases from V and 5 bases from J, leaving 11 bases between. The CDR3 spans 11 residues. CDR1 DFQATT and CDR2 SNEGSKA come from the germline V gene (reference sequence). CDR3 nucleotides: TGCAGTGCAACCGGGGGAAACGAGCAGTACTTC. Translation: CSATGGNEQYF.

The sample holds a few counts of this clonotype. The rearrangement links TRBV7-9 to TRBJ2-7; the match to TRBD2 covers 8 bases. With 5 bases clipped from V and 5 bases from J, the junction kept 11 bases outside the gene matches. Germline V CDR1 and CDR2: SEHNR, FQNEAQ (reference sequence). CDR3 length: 15 amino acids. Here the CDR3 DNA reads TGTGCCAGCAGCCTCCTCACTAGCGGCCCCGACGAGCAGTACTTC. This codes for CASSLLTSGPDEQYF.